Each of the 3 T cell receptor beta chains below was sequenced from the same sample in a study of T cell changes during pregnancy in multiple sclerosis. This table comes from immunoSEQ multiplex PCR, and its TCRdb copy is limited to in-frame clones, with some not included. The table lists more than 70,000 clones, about nine tenths of them singletons. Source: peripheral blood, taken after pregnancy. The source of these receptors is a female donor in good health, enrolled as a control in a pregnancy study.

The chain has TRBV6-1 and TRBJ2-7, with TRBD2 matching 11 bases. The germline CDR1 and CDR2 sequences are MNHNS and SASEGT. This CDR3 has 15 residues. The trim removed 3 bases at V and 4 bases at J, leaving 5 bases unmatched. CDR3 sequence: CASSDGASGGYEQYF. CDR3 DNA: TGTGCCAGCAGTGACGGAGCTAGCGGGGGGTACGAGCAGTACTTC.

This clone appeared once. The chain links TRBV7-2 to TRBJ1-5; 8 bases match TRBD1. Trimming removed 3 bases from V and 2 bases from J; junction bases left unmatched: 3. In germline, CDR1 is SGHTA, CDR2 FQGNSA. The CDR3 is 15 residues long. CDR3 coding DNA: TGTGCCAGCAGCTTTGGACAGGGCGGCAATCAGCCCCAGCATTTT. Protein product: CASSFGQGGNQPQHF.

J is TRBJ2-5 and V is TRBV5-8; possible D gene TRBD2, 5 bases. Germline CDR1 reads SGHTS; CDR2 reads YDEGEE. Trimming removed 3 bases from V and 7 bases from J, with 10 bases in between. The CDR3 has 12 amino acids. This CDR3 is CASSYSEGTQYF. The CDR3 bases are TGTGCCAGCAGCTATTCTGAGGGGACCCAGTACTTC.